The present entry profiles one TCR beta chain with its context. Method: immunoSEQ multiplex PCR; TCRdb's copy keeps in-frame clones and lacks some. Of about 300,000 clones in the sample, around 80% were seen once. This CDR3 comprises 14 residues. Trimming took 4 bases from V and 8 from J, leaving 15 bases between them. CDR1 and CDR2 (germline): KGHSH, LQKENI. This sample is part of a study of blood T cell repertoires in COVID-19. The wider study: COVID-19 samples collected from the United States, Italy and Spain covered acute and convalescent phases. From T cells, B-cell-depleted T cells, or PBMCs came the material, which was cDNA or gDNA.

J is TRBJ2-1 and V is TRBV18, with D possibly matching TRBD2 (5 bases). This TCR was recovered from a woman aged 50 to 65 with acute or convalescent COVID-19. The material sequenced was peripheral blood. The CDR3 sequence is CASSHDYGGDEQFF. The CDR3 bases are TGTGCCAGCTCACACGACTACGGTGGCGATGAGCAGTTCTTC.